Below are 5 T cell receptor beta chains sequenced from a single sample in a study of blood T cell repertoires in COVID-19. Assay used: immunoSEQ multiplex PCR; TCRdb lists only in-frame clones, some missing. The sample has some 290,000 clones, 85% to 90% seen once. The sequencing sample was made of PBMCs or T cells enriched from blood (not recorded which). Receptors were obtained from a woman in her twenties or thirties who had recovered from COVID-19.

J is TRBJ1-1 and V is TRBV19; D gene uncertain. The germline V and J ends were trimmed by 7 bases and 2 bases, with 5 bases remaining between them. The CDR3 runs to 11 residues. Germline values: CDR1 LNHDA, CDR2 SQIVND (reference sequence). CDR3 bases: TGTGCCAGTATGAGAAACACTGAAGCTTTCTTT. It is translated as CASMRNTEAFF.

The rearrangement links TRBV3-1 (or the pseudogene TRBV3-2) to TRBJ2-1; 9 bases fit TRBD2. The CDR3 covers 15 residues. The junction had 3 bases not matched to a gene; V was cut back by 2 bases and J by 4 bases. Germline CDR1 and CDR2: LGHDT and YNNKEL (reference sequence). CDR3 nucleotide sequence: TGTGCCAGCAGCCAAAGGCGGGAGGGATACAATGAGCAGTTCTTC. Translated: CASSQRREGYNEQFF.

The chain joins TRBV4-3 to TRBJ2-7; the D gene is possibly TRBD2 (6 bases). This CDR3 spans 14 amino acids. CDR1 and CDR2 (germline): LGHNA, YSLEER. Trimming took 1 base from V and 6 from J, leaving 13 bases between them. The CDR3 sequence is CASSQGSRGSEQYF. CDR3 in DNA: TGCGCCAGCAGCCAAGGGTCGCGGGGCTCCGAGCAGTACTTC.

The chain carries TRBV3-1 (or the pseudogene TRBV3-2) and TRBJ1-5; TRBD1 aligns across 10 bases. CDR1 is LGHDT and CDR2 is YNNKEL in the germline V gene (reference sequence). This CDR3 region has 15 residues. Germline trimming cut 3 bases from V and 2 bases from J; bases unmatched to any gene: 1. CDR3 sequence: CASSQGTGGNQPQHF. CDR3 nucleotides: TGTGCCAGCAGCCAGGGGACAGGGGGCAATCAGCCCCAGCATTTT.

CDR3 nucleotide sequence: TGTGCCAGCAGCGGTCAGGGTGTACCAATGAACATTCAGTACTTC. Its protein is CASSGQGVPMNIQYF. The chain uses TRBV2 and TRBJ2-4, with D maybe TRBD1 (5 bases). This CDR3 region has 15 residues. Germline CDR1 and CDR2: SNHLY and FYNNEI. Trimming pared 6 bases from V and 7 bases from J, leaving 19 bases between.